This T cell receptor beta chain was observed in a study of blood T cell repertoires in COVID-19. Whole-study context: PBMCs, B-cell-depleted T cells, or T cells were the source of the cDNA or gDNA that made up the material.

V lost 4 bases, J lost 5 bases, and 6 bases stayed unmatched. Germline assignment: CDR1 LGHDT and CDR2 YNNKEL (reference sequence). CDR3 length: 15 amino acids. Only a few counts were recorded for this clone. Per the original methods: Estimated nucleated cell counts came from reference gene primer amplification. TCRdb's copy holds only in-frame clones and misses some; the assay was immunoSEQ multiplex PCR. The V and J calls and clone size come from that table; D and trimming were worked out from the DNA. The sample has roughly 270,000 clones, about four fifths seen once. Recruitment covered about 26 US areas and drew participants whose ages spanned about 18 to 90 years. Participants classified as exposed had met a COVID-19 case within 2 weeks before study entry.

V usage is TRBV3-1 (or the pseudogene TRBV3-2) and J usage is TRBJ2-2, with TRBD2 matching 8 bases. This sequence originates from a man between 40 and 49 years old who had been exposed to COVID-19. Sequenced material: PBMCs or T cells enriched from blood (not recorded which). In nucleotides, the CDR3 is TGTGCCAGCAGCCCAGCGGGAGCAGGGACCGGGGAGCTGTTTTTT. Translation: CASSPAGAGTGELFF.